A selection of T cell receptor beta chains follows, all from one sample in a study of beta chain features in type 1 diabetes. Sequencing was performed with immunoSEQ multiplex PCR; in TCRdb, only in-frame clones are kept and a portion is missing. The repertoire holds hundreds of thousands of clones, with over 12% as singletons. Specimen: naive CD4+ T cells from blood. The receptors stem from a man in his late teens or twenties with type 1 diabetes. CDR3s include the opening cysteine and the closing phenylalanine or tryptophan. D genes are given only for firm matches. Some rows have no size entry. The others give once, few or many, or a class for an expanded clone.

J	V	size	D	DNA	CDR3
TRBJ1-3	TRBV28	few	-	TGTGCCAGCAGTCTACAGTTACTCTCTGGAAACACCATATATTTT	CASSLQLLSGNTIYF
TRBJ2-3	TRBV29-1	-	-	TGCAGCGTTGATTACCATATTTTCCCAGATACGCAGTATTTT	CSVDYHIFPDTQYF
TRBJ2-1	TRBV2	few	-	TGTGCCAGCCGGTTCGGAGGCAATGAGCAGTTCTTC	CASRFGGNEQFF
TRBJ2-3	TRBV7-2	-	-	TGTGCCAGCAGCCCTCAGAAACACACAGATACGCAGTATTTT	CASSPQKHTDTQYF
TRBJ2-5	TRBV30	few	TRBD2	TGTGCCTGGACCGGACTAGCGGGCGGACAAGAGACCCAGTACTTC	CAWTGLAGGQETQYF
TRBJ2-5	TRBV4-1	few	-	TGCGCCAGCAGCTATACTAGGGGGGAGACCCAGTACTTC	CASSYTRGETQYF
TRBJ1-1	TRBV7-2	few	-	TGTGCCAGCAGCTTAGATTCGGGGAGCACTGAAGCTTTCTTT	CASSLDSGSTEAFF
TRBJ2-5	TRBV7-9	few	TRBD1	TGTGCCAGCAGCTCCCCAGGGGGTCGGGAGACCCAGTACTTC	CASSSPGGRETQYF
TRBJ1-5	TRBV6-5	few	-	TGTGCCAGCAGCTCAGGGGAGGTGAGGCCCCAGCATTTT	CASSSGEVRPQHF
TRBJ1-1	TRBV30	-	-	TGTGCCTGGACCGTTGGGCAAACTGAAGCTTTCTTT	CAWTVGQTEAFF
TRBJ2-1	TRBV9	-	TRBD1	TGTGCCAGCAGCTTCGGACAGGGGGTGAATGAGCAGTTCTTC	CASSFGQGVNEQFF
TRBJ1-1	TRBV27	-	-	TGTGCCAGCAGTTTTCGGACACCTAGGACTGAAGCTTTCTTT	CASSFRTPRTEAFF
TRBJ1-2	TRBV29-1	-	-	TGCAGCGTTGAAAGGGGGAACTATGGCTACACCTTC	CSVERGNYGYTF
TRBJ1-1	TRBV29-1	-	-	TGCAGCACGTCGGACGCCAACACTGAAGCTTTCTTT	CSTSDANTEAFF
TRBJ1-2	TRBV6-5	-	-	TGTGCCAGCAGGCCTGGACAGAGCTATGGCTACACCTTC	CASRPGQSYGYTF
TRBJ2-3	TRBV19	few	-	TGTGCCAGTAGTTTCCAGACAGGCGCTATGCAGTATTTT	CASSFQTGAMQYF
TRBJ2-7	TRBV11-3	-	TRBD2	TGTGCCAGCAGTCAGGGAGGGGAGCAGTACTTC	CASSQGGEQYF
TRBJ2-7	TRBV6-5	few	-	TGTGCCAGCAGTTACTCGGGGGTTGGGACCGTCTACGAGCAGTACTTC	CASSYSGVGTVYEQYF
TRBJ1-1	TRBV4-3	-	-	TGCGCCAGCAGCCAAGATCAGGGGAGAAGCACTGAAGCTTTCTTT	CASSQDQGRSTEAFF
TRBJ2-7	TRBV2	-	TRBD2	TGTGCCAGCAGGGACCCAGGCGGGGGAAAAACCTACGAGCAGTACTTC	CASRDPGGGKTYEQYF
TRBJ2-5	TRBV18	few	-	TGTGCCAGCTCACCTAGCGCAGGACCCCAAGAGACCCAGTACTTC	CASSPSAGPQETQYF
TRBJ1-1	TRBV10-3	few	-	TGTGCCTGCCGCAATGAGGGAGTCACGGCGGCTTTCTTT	CACRNEGVTAAFF
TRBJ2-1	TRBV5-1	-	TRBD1	TGCGCCAGCAGCTTGGTACAGGGGTACAATGAGCAGTTCTTC	CASSLVQGYNEQFF
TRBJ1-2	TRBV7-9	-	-	TGTGCCAGCAGCTTATGGCCTCCGGGCTACACCTTC	CASSLWPPGYTF
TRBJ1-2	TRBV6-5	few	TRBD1	TGTGCCAGCAGTGCGGGGACAGGAGCCGTGGCTGGCTACACCTTC	CASSAGTGAVAGYTF
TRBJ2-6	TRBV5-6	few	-	TGTGCCAGCAGCCTACAGGGCCCTGGGGCCAACGTCCTGACTTTC	CASSLQGPGANVLTF
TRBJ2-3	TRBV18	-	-	TGTGCCAGCTCATCACCTAGGACTATAGGGGATACGCAGTATTTT	CASSSPRTIGDTQYF
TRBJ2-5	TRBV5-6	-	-	TGTGCCAGCAGCTTAGTGGGACAAGAGACCCAGTACTTC	CASSLVGQETQYF
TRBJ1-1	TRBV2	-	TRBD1	TGTGCCAGCAGGGGACAGCCGAACACTGAAGCTTTCTTT	CASRGQPNTEAFF
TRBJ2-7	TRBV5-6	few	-	TGTGCCAGCAGCTCGACGATCCGGGGGCTCCCCTACGAGCAGTACTTC	CASSSTIRGLPYEQYF
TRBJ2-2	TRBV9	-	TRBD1	TGTGCCAGCAGCGGGGGACAGGGGACCGGGGAGCTGTTTTTT	CASSGGQGTGELFF
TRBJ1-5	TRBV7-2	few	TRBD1	TGTGCCAGCAGCTTGGGACAGGGAAGTCAGCCCCAGCATTTT	CASSLGQGSQPQHF
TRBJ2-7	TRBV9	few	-	TGTGCCAGCAGCCTGCGACAGGGAGGCGAGCAGTACTTC	CASSLRQGGEQYF
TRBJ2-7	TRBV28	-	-	TGTGCCAGCAGTTCTCCTACGGGGACCTACGAGCAGTACTTC	CASSSPTGTYEQYF
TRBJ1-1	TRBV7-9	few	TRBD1	TGTGCCAGCAGCTTAGCGAAACAGGGGGCTCTTCACACTGAAGCTTTCTTT	CASSLAKQGALHTEAFF
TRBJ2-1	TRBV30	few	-	TGTGCCTGGGAAAGGAAGGGTTCCTACAATGAGCAGTTCTTC	CAWERKGSYNEQFF
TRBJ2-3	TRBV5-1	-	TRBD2	TGCGCCAGCAGCTTGACTAGCGGGGTTTCAGATACGCAGTATTTT	CASSLTSGVSDTQYF
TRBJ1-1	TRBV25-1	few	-	TGTGCCAGCAGGAAGATAGGAGGAGGGAACACTGAAGCTTTCTTT	CASRKIGGGNTEAFF
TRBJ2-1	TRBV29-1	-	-	TGCAGCGTTGAAAGGTATTATGAGCAGTTCTTC	CSVERYYEQFF
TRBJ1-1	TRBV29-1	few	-	TGCAGCGTTTTATCCGCCAGCAACACTGAAGCTTTCTTT	CSVLSASNTEAFF
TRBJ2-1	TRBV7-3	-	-	TGTGCCAGCAGCTTAATCGGGGTCGGGTCCAATGAGCAGTTCTTC	CASSLIGVGSNEQFF
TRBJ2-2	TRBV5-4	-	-	TGTGCCAGCAGCTTATGGAGAACTAACACCGGGGAGCTGTTTTTT	CASSLWRTNTGELFF